This TCR beta chain stems from a study of PD-1 blockade in classical Hodgkin lymphoma. Described time point: cycle 4 day 1 (C4D1), after less than seven weeks of nivolumab. The patients all showed relapse after autologous stem cell transplantation, while their brentuximab vedotin exposure varied. Produced via immunoSEQ multiplex PCR; TCRdb's table is partial and in-frame only. Here the sample spans about 24,000 clones, 60% to 80% being singletons. Concerning this clone itself: Its antigen is not identified.

The V gene lost 6 bases and the J gene lost 3 bases, with 12 bases spanning the gap. This CDR3 has 13 residues. The germline gives CDR1 MNHNY, CDR2 SVGAGI (reference sequence). General observations from the study: Lower baseline TCR diversity marked trial partial responders and progressors. Only CD4+ TCR diversity, not CD8+, had risen significantly by C4D1.

This clonotype originated in a human donor with classical Hodgkin lymphoma. This specimen was peripheral blood mononuclear cells (PBMCs), taken before the fourth cycle of nivolumab. J is TRBJ2-7 and V is TRBV6-6; D possibly corresponds to TRBD2 (5 bases). The CDR3 here is CASSQAGIYEQYF. CDR3 nucleotides: TGTGCCAGCAGCCAGGCGGGTATCTACGAGCAGTACTTC.